One and the same sample provided the 19 T cell receptor beta chains below, sequenced in a study of T cells in localized non-small cell lung cancer. Assay used: immunoSEQ multiplex PCR; TCRdb lists only in-frame clones, some missing. This table holds about 43,000 clones, 91% found once. The sequencing used PBMCs, collected before any cancer treatment. These receptors were obtained from a woman aged 40-70 years with stage II lung adenocarcinoma.

This sequence joins TRBV28 and TRBJ2-1; TRBD2 agrees at 8 bases. The junction had 3 bases not matched to a gene; V was cut back by 5 bases and J by 0 bases. This CDR3 is 15 amino acids long. Germline loops: CDR1 MDHEN, CDR2 SYDVKM. This CDR3 reads CASSPTSGSYNEQFF. The CDR3, as DNA: TGTGCCAGCAGTCCTACTAGCGGCTCCTACAATGAGCAGTTCTTC. The full variable domain, in which reference TRBV28 and TRBJ2-1 provide the parts outside the CDR3, is DVKVTQSSRYLVKRTGEKVFLECVQDMDHENMFWYRQDPGLGLRLIYFSYDVKMKEKGDIPEGYSVSREKKERFSLILESASTNQTSMYLCASSPTSGSYNEQFFGPGTRLTVL.

The chain carries TRBV5-1 and TRBJ2-3, with TRBD1 matching over 8 bases. Unmatched junction bases numbered 5, after V lost 0 bases and J lost 2 bases. There are 16 residues in the CDR3. Germline V lookup: CDR1 SGHRS, CDR2 YFSETQ. The CDR3 here is CASSLENRGNTDTQYF. The CDR3 region has the DNA TGCGCCAGCAGCTTGGAGAACAGGGGGAACACAGATACGCAGTATTTT.

The chain has TRBV6-5 and TRBJ1-1; a weak D match, TRBD1 (5 bases). Germline V CDR1 and CDR2: MNHEY, SVGAGI. This CDR3 is built from 12 residues. The V gene lost 6 bases and the J gene lost 7 bases, with 12 bases spanning the gap. This CDR3 reads CASSLGGIEAFF. CDR3 sequence (DNA): TGTGCCAGCAGCCTCGGGGGGATTGAAGCTTTCTTT.

The chain employs TRBV29-1 and TRBJ1-4, with D perhaps TRBD1 (5 bases). Germline values: CDR1 SQVTM, CDR2 ANQGSEA. V was shortened by 4 bases and J by 3 bases, with 12 bases between the two germline ends. The CDR3 length is 14 residues. CDR3 sequence (DNA): TGCAGCGTTGCCCGCGGGGGTGCTAATGAAAAACTGTTTTTT. Amino acids: CSVARGGANEKLFF.

The chain employs TRBV29-1 and TRBJ2-3, with a tentative D call TRBD2 (6 bases). Germline V gene data show CDR1 as SQVTM and CDR2 as ANQGSEA. The CDR3 is 14 amino acids. V lost 3 bases and J lost 2, with 12 bases in between. CDR3 DNA: TGCAGCGTTGATGGAGGGGCCCCCACAGATACGCAGTATTTT. Amino acid sequence: CSVDGGAPTDTQYF.

In this sample, this clone turned up once. At one end the junction does not follow the germline gene, possibly because of a read error. The rearrangement uses TRBV13 and TRBJ1-1; D is possibly TRBD1 (5 bases). The germline V gene encodes CDR1 PRHDT and CDR2 FYEKMQ (reference sequence). This CDR3 contains 13 residues. CDR3 DNA: TGTGCCAGCAGTTTAGACAGATACACTGAAGCTTTCTTT. Protein sequence: CASSLDRYTEAFF. The full variable domain, completed using reference TRBV13 and TRBJ1-1, is AAGVIQSPRHLIKEKRETATLKCYPIPRHDTVYWYQQGPGQDPQFLISFYEKMQSDKGSIPDRFSAQQFSDYHSELNMSSLELGDSALYFCASSLDRYTEAFFGQGTRLTVV.

The chain couples TRBV6-1 to TRBJ1-4; D is perhaps TRBD1 (5 bases). The V gene lost 7 bases and the J gene lost 8 bases, with 14 bases spanning the gap. The germline gives CDR1 MNHNS, CDR2 SASEGT. This CDR3 contains 13 residues. CDR3 protein: CASNLNRGEKLFF. CDR3 DNA sequence: TGTGCCAGCAACCTTAATCGGGGGGAAAAACTGTTTTTT.

This chain connects TRBV5-1 to TRBJ1-3, with D uncertain. CDR3 length: 15 amino acids. V was shortened by 4 bases and J by 0 bases, with 11 bases between the two germline ends. Germline CDR1 and CDR2: SGHRS and YFSETQ. The DNA for the CDR3 is TGCGCCAGCAGCCTCCCCCGATACTCTGGAAACACCATATATTTT. It codes for CASSLPRYSGNTIYF.

The chain is built from TRBV18 and TRBJ2-2; D is uncertain. Trimming removed 2 bases from V and 0 bases from J, with 10 bases in between. The CDR3 is 16 amino acids. The germline V gene has CDR1 KGHSH and CDR2 LQKENI. The CDR3 nucleotides read TGTGCCAGCTCACCAGACCAGCTCGCGAACACCGGGGAGCTGTTTTTT. Translated: CASSPDQLANTGELFF.

The chain links TRBV6-1 to TRBJ1-2, with D maybe TRBD1 (5 bases). This CDR3 comprises 14 residues. In germline, CDR1 is MNHNS, CDR2 SASEGT. V gave up 6 bases and J gave up 2 bases, with 13 bases separating them. This CDR3 reads CASRWDGTNYGYTF. CDR3 nucleotide sequence: TGTGCCAGCAGATGGGACGGAACCAACTATGGCTACACCTTC.

V usage is TRBV2 and J usage is TRBJ1-5; D gene uncertain. The CDR3 covers 13 residues. Germline values: CDR1 SNHLY, CDR2 FYNNEI. Deletions cut 6 bases from V and 1 base from J, with 7 bases between. CDR3 nucleotide sequence: TGTGCCAGCAGCCAGGACAGCAATCAGCCCCAGCATTTT. It encodes CASSQDSNQPQHF.

The rearrangement links TRBV19 to TRBJ1-1; TRBD1 agrees at 7 bases. The germline CDR1 and CDR2 sequences are LNHDA and SQIVND (reference sequence). The V and J ends lost 6 bases and 3 bases, in that order; junction bases with no gene match: 4. The CDR3 loop spans 13 amino acids. The CDR3 nucleotides are TGTGCCAGTAGGAGACAGGGATACACTGAAGCTTTCTTT. Protein sequence: CASRRQGYTEAFF. The whole variable domain, remainder taken from reference TRBV19 and TRBJ1-1, is DGGITQSPKYLFRKEGQNVTLSCEQNLNHDAMYWYRQDPGQGLRLIYYSQIVNDFQKGDIAEGYSVSREKKESFPLTVTSAQKNPTAFYLCASRRQGYTEAFFGQGTRLTVV.

V and J are TRBV5-3 and TRBJ2-1, with TRBD2 identical over 9 bases. TRBV5-3 is assigned to the ORF class and has an uncertain function. The ends lost 4 bases at V and 4 bases at J; junction bases unmatched: 6. The length of the CDR3 is 15 residues. Here the CDR3 reads CARSPLAGRYNEQFF. CDR3 nucleotides: TGTGCCAGAAGCCCGCTAGCGGGGAGATACAATGAGCAGTTCTTC.

The V gene is TRBV9, the J gene TRBJ2-3, with 8 bases lining up with TRBD2. Germline values: CDR1 SGDLS, CDR2 YYNGEE. The trim removed 2 bases at V and 2 bases at J, leaving 4 bases unmatched. The CDR3 consists of 15 residues. In DNA, the CDR3 is TGTGCCAGCAGCGTTACTAGCGGACCCACAGATACGCAGTATTTT. Its protein is CASSVTSGPTDTQYF.

The V gene is TRBV28, the J gene TRBJ1-1, with 7 nucleotides matching TRBD1. The trim removed 4 bases at V and 5 bases at J, leaving 13 bases unmatched. Germline V lookup: CDR1 MDHEN, CDR2 SYDVKM. This CDR3 is built from 16 residues. DNA of the CDR3: TGTGCCAGCAGTTCTCCCACCAAGGACAGGAGGACTGAAGCTTTCTTT. Protein product: CASSSPTKDRRTEAFF.

The chain is built from TRBV6-1 and TRBJ2-7; D gene unclear. Per the germline V gene, CDR1 is MNHNS and CDR2 is SASEGT. Trimming stripped 7 bases from V and 7 bases from J, with 17 bases between. The CDR3 runs 13 residues. CDR3 coding DNA: TGTGCCAGCAAGGTCGAGTCCCCGAAAGAGCAGTACTTC. This gives the protein CASKVESPKEQYF.

CDR3 in amino acids: CASSSPQTGGAFF. Here the CDR3 DNA reads TGTGCCAGCAGTTCTCCACAAACCGGAGGGGCTTTCTTT. The chain uses TRBV28 and TRBJ1-1, with D unclear. This CDR3 has 13 residues. Per germline, CDR1 MDHEN and CDR2 SYDVKM. Trimming took 4 bases from V and 11 from J, leaving 17 bases between them.

The rearrangement joins TRBV6-5 to TRBJ2-2, with D perhaps assigned TRBD1 or TRBD2 (5 bases each). Between the trimmed V and J ends, which lost 5 bases and 0 bases, there was a span of 10 bases. Germline V gene lookup returns CDR1 MNHEY and CDR2 SVGAGI. This CDR3 is built from 15 residues. The CDR3 sequence is CASSIGTPNTGELFF. The CDR3 region has the DNA TGTGCCAGCAGTATCGGGACGCCGAACACCGGGGAGCTGTTTTTT.

V and J are TRBV6-5 and TRBJ2-7; no definite D call. This CDR3 region has 14 residues. V was clipped by 7 bases and J by 2 bases, with 15 bases between them. CDR1 is MNHEY, CDR2 SVGAGI, per germline. CDR3 DNA: TGTGCCAGCACGAAAGACTCCATGACCTACGAGCAGTACTTC. Amino acid sequence: CASTKDSMTYEQYF.